This T cell receptor beta chain was identified in a study of post-analysis software for immune sequencing data. As for the study in general: Disease trajectories encompassed relapsing-remitting, secondary progressive and progressive-relapsing multiple sclerosis.

Libraries were made from TCR beta cDNA, and they carried unique molecular identifiers. TCRdb redid the calling of the PCR reads with MiXCR, one entry per CDR3 protein. The sample yields roughly 800,000 distinct CDR3 sequences, about 43% seen once. The sequenced sample was blood. The sequence was collected from a girl between 10 and 17 years old with multiple sclerosis.

Here the CDR3 DNA reads TGTGCCAGCAGCTTAGTGCGGGGGGAAAGTAAGTTCTTC. It encodes CASSLVRGESKFF. This chain uses TRBV7-2 with TRBJ2-1; 8 bases line up with TRBD2. J gave up 14 bases and V 1 base, and 7 bases lay outside the gene matches. Germline CDR1 and CDR2: SGHTA and FQGNSA. The CDR3 extends over 13 amino acids. Combining the CDR3 with reference TRBV7-2 and TRBJ2-1 gives the whole variable domain GAGVSQSPSNKVTEKGKDVELRCDPISGHTALYWYRQSLGQGLEFLIYFQGNSAPDKSGLPSDRFSAERTGGSVSTLTIQRTQQEDSAVYLCASSLVRGESKFFGPGTRLTVL.